This is a list of T cell receptor beta chains from one sample in a study of blood T cell repertoires in COVID-19. Sequenced by immunoSEQ multiplex PCR; TCRdb stores in-frame clones only, minus some. The data contain fewer than 400,000 clones, 80% to 90% of them seen just once; the ten biggest clones take up 10%. Sequencing input: PBMCs or T cells enriched from blood (not recorded which). The receptor set was obtained from a woman aged 45-59 years who had recovered from COVID-19. The CDR3 runs from the conserved cysteine through the conserved F or W. Each record gives: CDR3 protein, J gene, V gene.

CASMPGTSGYEQYF TRBJ2-7 TRBV2
CASSPQYGGGYTF TRBJ1-2 TRBV5-6
CASSPQVGTEAFF TRBJ1-1 TRBV6-2/TRBV6-3
CASSMTVLGGEQYF TRBJ2-7 TRBV19
CASSYRDRTTEAFF TRBJ1-1 TRBV7-8
CAVKGAGVLGQPQHF TRBJ1-5 TRBV28
CASSLDQGANEKLFF TRBJ1-4 TRBV5-1
CASSLEHPTNEQFF TRBJ2-1 TRBV5-1
CASSQDPSGGYNEQFF TRBJ2-1 TRBV4-1
CASTRIIAGGRGEQFF TRBJ2-1 TRBV6-4
CASSDSDSWGTEAFF TRBJ1-1 TRBV25-1
CASSYGQGGETQYF TRBJ2-5 TRBV19
CASSFSQNQPQHF TRBJ1-5 TRBV7-2
CASSWDRRYGELFF TRBJ2-2 TRBV5-4